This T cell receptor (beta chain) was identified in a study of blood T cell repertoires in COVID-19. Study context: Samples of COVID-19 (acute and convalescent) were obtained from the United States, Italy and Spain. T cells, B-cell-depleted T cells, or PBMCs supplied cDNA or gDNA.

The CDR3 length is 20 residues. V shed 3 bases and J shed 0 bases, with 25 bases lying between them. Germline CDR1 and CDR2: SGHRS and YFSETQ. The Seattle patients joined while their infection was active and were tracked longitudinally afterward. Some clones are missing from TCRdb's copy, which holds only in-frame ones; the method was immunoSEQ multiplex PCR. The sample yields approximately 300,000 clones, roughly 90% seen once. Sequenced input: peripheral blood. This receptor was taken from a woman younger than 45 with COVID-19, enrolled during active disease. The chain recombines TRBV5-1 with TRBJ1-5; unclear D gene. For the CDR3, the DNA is TGCGCCAGCAGCTCCCCAAAGGGCGGACTTCGGAATTATAGCAATCAGCCCCAGCATTTT. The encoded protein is CASSSPKGGLRNYSNQPQHF.